The T cell receptor (beta chain) under discussion was sequenced for a study of blood T cell repertoires in COVID-19. Study in general: There were acute and convalescent COVID-19 samples, and they came from the United States, Italy and Spain. In each case, the material was cDNA or gDNA derived from T cells, B-cell-depleted T cells, or PBMCs.

Methods used by the authors: Counts of nucleated cells, estimated from reference gene primer amplification, were obtained. The protocol was immunoSEQ multiplex PCR, while the TCRdb copy is restricted to in-frame clones and leaves out a portion. V and J calls and clone size are copied from that table; D and trimming were computed from the DNA. This table has about 73,000 clones, 83% appearing once. V shed 7 bases and J 4 bases; nucleotides not matched to a gene: 1. Germline CDR1 and CDR2: MRHNA and SNTAGT. The CDR3 runs 12 residues. This TCR was sampled from a woman aged 55-70 years with acute or convalescent COVID-19. The sample was peripheral blood. This chain joins TRBV6-4 and TRBJ1-2; 9 nucleotides match TRBD1. CDR3 protein: CASKGQGYGYTF. The CDR3 coding sequence is TGTGCCAGCAAGGGACAGGGCTATGGCTACACCTTC.